The text below deals with one T cell receptor beta chain. It lacks a known antigen. Base qualities are not recorded, but no much larger clone differs from it by a single base. This sample was included in a study of blood T cell dynamics during melanoma immunotherapy (dated by TCRdb to about 2020). With respect to the entire study: Patients with metastatic melanoma were treated with first-line pembrolizumab or nivolumab plus ipilimumab as standard of care in the United Kingdom. Peripheral T cell receptor repertoires of metastatic melanoma patients were profiled before and after one cycle of checkpoint inhibitor therapy to find early correlates of response. Consecutive patients formed a training cohort, and a further independent group of patients from the same centre was pooled into an external validation set.

Study-wide conclusions, independent of this receptor: The relatively small sample size was acknowledged as something that could potentially limit how far the results can be generalized. Patients who later achieved disease control showed a bifurcated PBMC repertoire reorganization at W3, with increased clonality or increased diversity, unlike progressors. Whether the T cell clones behind the repertoire changes were melanoma-specific or instead reflected general immune activation was something the study could not determine.

In light of the paper, this sample's time point label describes: pre-treatment baseline. Blood samples were collected before treatment (T0) and at week 3 (W3), after the first cycle of checkpoint blockade. Except for a couple of patients with rapid clinical progression, response was assessed 12 weeks after the first infusion by RECIST 1.1; disease control meant complete response, partial response or stable disease. Any patient who had received prior systemic cancer treatment, was on concomitant immunosuppressant therapy or had synchronous other active malignancies was excluded. To track both circulating cells and T cell turnover, TCR beta was sequenced from bulk PBMC as well as from plasma cell-free DNA. Lymphoprep and SepMate tubes were used to isolate PBMC from blood, and red cell lysis was then performed. QIAamp DNA Blood Mini kits were used to extract DNA from PBMC and from sorted T cell subsets.

Trimming takes 2 bases off V and 4 bases off J; junction bases not matched to a gene: 4. The CDR3 runs 15 amino acids, cysteine and phenylalanine included. Just the 45-base CDR3 DNA is kept, in frame starting at base 1. CDR1 and CDR2 were assigned from the germline V gene as KGHSH and LQKENI. Every bulk PBMC sample was loaded with the same fixed amount of about 0.35 ug of DNA. Following the manufacturer instructions, the immunoSEQ TCRb Assay kit was used to amplify TCR beta CDR3 sequences from genomic DNA. The KAPA Library Quantification Kit for Illumina platforms was used to quantify pooled libraries by qPCR. Sequencing of the pooled libraries was done on an Illumina NextSeq 500, with clustering at roughly 0.55-1.1 pM. Turning to the authors' computational methods: TCR data were analyzed using immunoSEQ ANALYZER and the R LymphoSeq package. A rearrangement efficiency score was calculated as productive divided by the sum of productive and non-productive CDR3 sequences. Clonality was assessed using the Gini coefficient and diversity using the Renyi index at alpha=1, with pairwise comparisons between timepoints within each patient. Clonal relatedness used an edit distance of 3, and repertoire similarity used the Bhattacharyya coefficient, both computed in LymphoSeq. To classify response, a linear discriminant analysis based on week-3 changes in clonality and diversity was built using the R MASS and caret packages. Not all clones reach the TCRdb copy of this immuneACCESS table, which keeps in-frame sequences only. Checked studies attribute under half of the gap to unresolved V genes and leave the rest unexplained. Clone size and the V and J calls come from that table; the DNA yielded D and trimming. Counted in this sample were 9,000 to 10,000 clones; around 85% of them appeared once. The ten largest clonotypes hold approximately 11% of the sample.

The receptor comes from a human donor with melanoma. This specimen consisted of blood, obtained from a patient treated with checkpoint blockade. The V gene is TRBV18 and the J gene is TRBJ1-3, with TRBD1 matching 8 junction bases. In nucleotides, the sequence is TGTGCCAGCTCACCAACTGACAGGGGAGGAAACACCATATATTTT. This gives the protein CASSPTDRGGNTIYF.